The 30 T cell receptor beta chains reported below all come from one sample, sequenced in a study of blood T cell repertoires in COVID-19 (dated by TCRdb to the early 2020s). The library was built by means of the immunoSEQ multiplex PCR assay. The table was pulled from immuneACCESS by TCRdb, which kept in-frame rearrangements only. Such tables lose some clones; where checked, under half of the loss comes from unresolved V genes, and the rest has no known cause. The sample table lists over 15,000 clones, under 85% of them with a count of one. Around 17% of the sample belongs to the ten largest clones. The sequenced sample was peripheral blood. The receptors shown here come from a man aged 70-80 years with COVID-19, enrolled during active disease.

The chain employs TRBV6-2 or TRBV6-3 and TRBJ2-7, with 10 bases fitting TRBD1. The CDR3 covers 14 residues. Germline trimming cut 6 bases from V and 4 bases from J; bases unmatched to any gene: 6. The V gene's germline CDR1 is MNHEY and CDR2 SVGEGT. CDR3 loop: CASSLTGGNYEQYF. The CDR3 coding sequence is TGTGCCAGCAGCCTGACAGGGGGCAATTACGAGCAGTACTTC.

This chain uses TRBV7-2 with TRBJ2-3; 8 bases align to TRBD2. The CDR3 is made up of 15 amino acids. Germline V CDR1 and CDR2: SGHTA, FQGNSA. With V trimmed by 3 bases and J by 10 bases, 12 bases remained unmatched. The CDR3 DNA reads TGTGCCAGCAGCTTCGAGCGCGGGGGGCCTTGGTCGCAGTATTTT. Its translation is CASSFERGGPWSQYF.

This clone was seen only once. The chain combines TRBV7-9 with TRBJ1-3; D not certain. Germline loops: CDR1 SEHNR, CDR2 FQNEAQ (reference sequence). The CDR3 runs 14 residues. The V gene lost 2 bases and the J gene lost 0 bases, with 5 bases spanning the gap. CDR3 in DNA: TGTGCCAGCAGCTTACCGGGCTCTGGAAACACCATATATTTT. Translated, it gives CASSLPGSGNTIYF.

V gene TRBV6-2 or TRBV6-3 combines with J gene TRBJ2-2; 9 nucleotides match TRBD1. CDR1 MNHEY and CDR2 SVGEGT come from the germline V gene. With V trimmed by 2 bases and J by 4 bases, 5 bases remained unmatched. This CDR3 comprises 16 residues. CDR3 loop: CASSYGGQGITGELFF. The CDR3 DNA reads TGTGCCAGCAGTTACGGAGGACAGGGGATCACCGGGGAGCTGTTTTTT.

In its sample, this clone was seen a few times. This chain uses TRBV6-6 with TRBJ1-5, with 8 bases matching TRBD1. The germline V gene has CDR1 MNHNY and CDR2 SVGAGI (reference sequence). The CDR3 covers 13 residues. V gave up 6 bases and J gave up 7 bases; unmatched junction bases: 5. CDR3 nucleotides: TGTGCCAGCAGCTGGACAGGGCAGCAGCCCCAGCATTTT. It specifies CASSWTGQQPQHF.

The chain carries TRBV12-3 or TRBV12-4 and TRBJ2-7; maybe TRBD1 (7 bases). This CDR3 is built from 13 residues. Trimming took off 6 bases at V and 3 bases at J, with 12 bases between the two ends. Here the CDR3 DNA reads TGTGCCAGCAGGGAGGGACAGATCTACGAGCAGTACTTC. It yields the protein CASREGQIYEQYF.

V is TRBV7-7 and J is TRBJ2-5; TRBD2 matches at 11 bases. The V gene end was trimmed by 5 bases and the J gene end by 2 bases; junction bases not matched to a gene: 4. The germline gives CDR1 SSHAT, CDR2 FNYEAQ (reference sequence). The CDR3 has 15 residues. Here the CDR3 reads CASSTGLAAQETQYF. The CDR3 DNA reads as TGTGCCAGCAGCACGGGACTAGCGGCGCAAGAGACCCAGTACTTC.

The chain employs TRBV18 and TRBJ2-3; no firm D call. Per the germline V gene, CDR1 is KGHSH and CDR2 is LQKENI. V was shortened by 2 bases and J by 9 bases, with 6 bases between the two germline ends. The length of the CDR3 is 11 residues. The CDR3 DNA sequence: TGTGCCAGCTCACCATCGGAGACGCAGTATTTT. Encoded protein: CASSPSETQYF.

The chain couples TRBV6-2 or TRBV6-3 to TRBJ2-1; 12 nucleotides align to TRBD2. This CDR3 contains 15 residues. Germline V gives CDR1 MNHEY, CDR2 SVGEGT. The trim removed 5 bases at V and 7 bases at J, leaving 6 bases unmatched. The CDR3 protein is CASSALAGGRNEQFF. In nucleotides, the CDR3 is TGTGCCAGCAGTGCACTAGCGGGGGGCAGGAATGAGCAGTTCTTC.

The rearrangement links TRBV19 to TRBJ1-1, with D perhaps matching TRBD1 (5 bases). The CDR3 extends over 13 amino acids. Germline CDR1 is LNHDA and CDR2 is SQIVND (reference sequence). Between the trimmed V and J ends, which lost 7 bases and 3 bases, there was a span of 12 bases. CDR3 region: CASKGQGDTEAFF. CDR3 nucleotides: TGTGCCAGTAAGGGGCAGGGTGACACTGAAGCTTTCTTT.

The chain carries TRBV10-1 and TRBJ1-1; D call uncertain. Trimming shortened V by 7 bases and J by 3 bases, and 9 bases separated the two germline ends. CDR3 length: 12 residues. Germline CDR1 is WNHNN and CDR2 is SYGVQD (reference sequence). CDR3 sequence: CASMGRYTEAFF. CDR3 nucleotide sequence: TGCGCCAGCATGGGCCGGTACACTGAAGCTTTCTTT.

This clone showed up just once. The CDR3 coding sequence is TGCAGCGCCACCCAGGGATATAATTCACCCCTCCACTTT. Amino acids: CSATQGYNSPLHF. The chain is built from TRBV29-1 and TRBJ1-6; D perhaps matches TRBD1 (5 bases). V gave up 7 bases and J gave up 4 bases, with 11 bases separating them. Germline loops: CDR1 SQVTM, CDR2 ANQGSEA. This CDR3 spans 13 amino acids.

The chain links TRBV6-5 to TRBJ1-5; 9 bases fit TRBD1. The CDR3 runs 15 residues. Germline V gives CDR1 MNHEY, CDR2 SVGAGI. V shed 7 bases, J shed 5 bases, and the junction held 9 bases outside the gene matches. The CDR3 sequence: CASNSGTGYDQPQHF. In DNA form, the CDR3 reads TGTGCCAGCAACTCCGGGACAGGGTACGATCAGCCCCAGCATTTT.

The count of this clone is one. The chain has TRBV30 and TRBJ1-4, with D perhaps TRBD1 (5 bases). The germline V gene encodes CDR1 GTSNPN and CDR2 SVGIG (reference sequence). The ends were cut back, 0 bases at V and 4 bases at J, with 12 bases in the middle. The CDR3 runs to 15 residues. CDR3 DNA sequence: TGTGCCTGGAGTGTATCAAGGGGTTATAATGAAAAACTGTTTTTT. This gives the protein CAWSVSRGYNEKLFF.

The chain links TRBV19 to TRBJ1-4, with TRBD1 matching 7 bases. The V segment lost 3 bases and the J segment 4 bases; nucleotides outside the gene matches: 8. Germline V gives CDR1 LNHDA, CDR2 SQIVND (reference sequence). The CDR3 loop spans 16 amino acids. In DNA form, the CDR3 reads TGTGCCAGTAGTATCCGGGGCAGGGGGAGTAATGAAAAACTGTTTTTT. Translating gives CASSIRGRGSNEKLFF.

This clone was observed a handful of times. This chain links TRBV29-1 with TRBJ1-2; D gene ambiguous. In germline, CDR1 is SQVTM, CDR2 ANQGSEA. Trimming left V 7 bases short and J 10 bases short, with 22 bases between. This CDR3 has 13 residues. The CDR3 region has the DNA TGCAGCGGTAACATCAACCCCGGGTCCTCCTACACCTTC. This encodes CSGNINPGSSYTF.

This clone was recorded a few times. This chain uses TRBV6-5 with TRBJ2-7, with D possibly TRBD1 on 6 matching bases. CDR3 size: 12 residues. CDR1 MNHEY and CDR2 SVGAGI come from the germline V gene. Trimming took 6 bases from V and 4 from J, leaving 10 bases between them. CDR3 protein: CASRDSFYEQYF. The CDR3 DNA reads as TGTGCCAGCAGGGACAGTTTTTACGAGCAGTACTTC.

V and J are TRBV4-3 and TRBJ1-2, with a weak D call TRBD1 (6 bases). CDR1 and CDR2 (germline): LGHNA, YSLEER. V was pared by 3 bases and J by 5 bases, with 13 bases between. The CDR3 covers 14 residues. The CDR3 nucleotides read TGCGCCAGCAGCCAGACAGGATCTGGGTATGGCTACACCTTC. Translating it yields CASSQTGSGYGYTF.

The genes are TRBV7-3 and TRBJ1-6, with D hard to call. There are 15 residues in the CDR3. CDR1 is SGHTA, CDR2 FQGTGA, per germline. V was shortened by 1 base and J by 8 bases, with 12 bases between the two germline ends. The CDR3 sequence: CASSLSGSRDSPLHF. CDR3 DNA: TGTGCCAGCAGCTTAAGTGGGAGTAGGGATTCACCCCTCCACTTT.

The chain uses TRBV10-2 and TRBJ2-6, with D perhaps matching TRBD1 (6 bases). The CDR3 loop spans 15 amino acids. The V gene lost 6 bases and the J gene lost 4 bases, with 13 bases spanning the gap. Looked up from germline, CDR1 is WSHSY and CDR2 is SAAADI. This CDR3 reads CASSTQGTGANVLTF. The CDR3 DNA reads as TGCGCCAGCAGCACTCAGGGGACCGGGGCCAACGTCCTGACTTTC.

This sequence joins TRBV2 and TRBJ1-5, with a tentative D call TRBD1 (6 bases). The ends were cut back, 6 bases at V and 5 bases at J, with 14 bases in the middle. This CDR3 is built from 14 residues. Germline loops: CDR1 SNHLY, CDR2 FYNNEI. The CDR3 DNA sequence: TGTGCCAGCAGGGAGGACAGTGGGCATCAGCCCCAGCATTTT. Protein sequence: CASREDSGHQPQHF. Combining the CDR3 with reference TRBV2 and TRBJ1-5 gives the whole variable domain EPEVTQTPSHQVTQMGQEVILRCVPISNHLYFYWYRQILGQKVEFLVSFYNNEISEKSEIFDDQFSVERPDGSNFTLKIRSTKLEDSAMYFCASREDSGHQPQHFGDGTRLSIL.

V gene TRBV11-1 combines with J gene TRBJ2-2; 8 bases map to TRBD2. The V segment lost 6 bases and the J segment 1 base; nucleotides outside the gene matches: 4. Germline V lookup: CDR1 SGHAT, CDR2 FQDESV (reference sequence). The CDR3 spans 15 residues. CDR3 DNA sequence: TGTGCCAGCAGACGACTAGCGAGGAACACCGGGGAGCTGTTTTTT. Its translation: CASRRLARNTGELFF.

V usage is TRBV7-9 and J usage is TRBJ1-4; 7 bases map to TRBD1. Germline CDR1 is SEHNR and CDR2 is FQNEAQ (reference sequence). The CDR3 extends over 12 amino acids. Unmatched junction bases numbered 4, after V lost 2 bases and J lost 13 bases. The CDR3 coding sequence is TGTGCCAGCAGCTTAAAGGCAGGGGGACTGTTTTTT. This sequence encodes CASSLKAGGLFF.

The chain recombines TRBV19 with TRBJ1-6, with D maybe TRBD1 (6 bases). Germline CDR1 is LNHDA and CDR2 is SQIVND (reference sequence). This CDR3 contains 14 residues. The V end was cut by 7 bases, the J end by 4 bases, with 11 bases between. CDR3 DNA: TGTGCCAGTACCGATACAGGGTATAATTCACCCCTCCACTTT. It is translated as CASTDTGYNSPLHF.

The genes are TRBV19 and TRBJ1-6, with 9 bases matching TRBD1. CDR3 length equals 15 residues. V gave up 5 bases and J gave up 6 bases; unmatched junction bases: 5. Looked up from germline, CDR1 is LNHDA and CDR2 is SQIVND (reference sequence). The CDR3 sequence is CASSLQGAPNSPLHF. The CDR3 bases are TGTGCCAGTAGTCTACAGGGGGCGCCTAATTCACCCCTCCACTTT.

The genes are TRBV14 and TRBJ2-7; possibly TRBD2 for D (7 bases). This CDR3 spans 15 amino acids. V was shortened by 4 bases and J by 3 bases, with 16 bases between the two germline ends. Germline CDR1 SGHDN, CDR2 FVKESK. The CDR3 loop reads CASSRWGGKGYEQYF. The DNA for the CDR3 is TGTGCCAGCAGCCGTTGGGGGGGCAAAGGCTACGAGCAGTACTTC.

This clone was found once. The rearrangement uses TRBV5-1 and TRBJ1-5; 9 bases line up with TRBD1. From germline, CDR1 is SGHRS and CDR2 YFSETQ. Trimming took 0 bases from V and 7 from J; bases not matched to a gene: 5. The CDR3 is 15 residues long. The CDR3 DNA follows: TGCGCCAGCAGCTTGGAGGGACAGGGTGGACAGCCCCAGCATTTT. The encoded protein is CASSLEGQGGQPQHF.

The CDR3 is CASRPPGGPYNEQFF. The DNA for the CDR3 is TGTGCCAGTAGGCCCCCGGGAGGGCCGTACAATGAGCAGTTCTTC. The V call is TRBV19, the J call TRBJ2-1, with 8 bases identical to TRBD2. The junction had 8 bases not matched to a gene; V was cut back by 6 bases and J by 4 bases. The germline V gene encodes CDR1 LNHDA and CDR2 SQIVND (reference sequence). The CDR3 spans 15 residues.

This clone is categorized as medium-sized. The V gene is TRBV7-8, the J gene TRBJ2-7; D is perhaps TRBD1 (7 bases). V shed 5 bases and J shed 1 base, with 9 bases lying between them. The CDR3 consists of 13 residues. Per germline, CDR1 SGHVS and CDR2 FQNEAQ. CDR3 nucleotides: TGTGCCAGCAGCGCGGGACAGTCCTACGAGCAGTACTTC. Its protein product is CASSAGQSYEQYF.

This rearrangement joins TRBV18 to TRBJ1-5, with unresolved D. V was clipped by 6 bases and J by 6 bases, with 18 bases between them. Per the germline V gene, CDR1 is KGHSH and CDR2 is LQKENI. This CDR3 is built from 15 residues. The DNA of the CDR3 is TGTGCCAGCTCCCCTTTGGGAGGGTACGGTCAGCCCCAGCATTTT. Translation: CASSPLGGYGQPQHF.